This TCR beta chain comes out of a study of blood T cells in healthy people across ages. Study summary: Every two T cells gave about one barcoded beta molecule via template switching.

PCR was performed a second time for roughly 7 to 11 cycles using a sample-barcoded 5' primer and a J-beta primer mix. TCRdb passed the 5' RACE reads through MiXCR, listing each CDR3 protein once. The sample holds 450,000 to 650,000 distinct CDR3 sequences, less than 25% seen once. The study, taken as a whole, reports: Relative to aged donors, long-lived donors carried more naive CD4+ cells and displayed higher diversity.

Concerning this clonotype itself: Its target is unknown.

The data were also submitted as part of a second study, on T cells of mothers and their children. That work contributes: Overlap ran slightly, non-significantly higher for related than unrelated mother-child pairs.

The sequenced material came from blood. The sequence was obtained from a boy younger than 18 in good health.

The CDR3 reads CNVDGDFTYEQYF. The CDR3 coding sequence is TGCAACGTGGACGGAGACTTCACCTACGAGCAGTACTTC. The gene calls are TRBV29-1 and TRBJ2-5; D not certain. The last part of the DNA fits TRBJ2-7 better; the J call may be wrong. The germline V gene encodes CDR1 SQVTM and CDR2 ANQGSEA. This CDR3 has 13 residues.